The 4 T cell receptor beta chains reported below all come from one sample, sequenced in a study of blood T cell repertoires in COVID-19. Assay: immunoSEQ multiplex PCR; the TCRdb copy retains only in-frame clones and omits some. This sample has roughly 200,000 clones, with about 88% found just once. Sequenced: PBMCs or T cells enriched from blood (not recorded which). These receptors were collected from a woman aged 40 to 50 with acute COVID-19.

The genes are TRBV18 and TRBJ1-2; D is undetermined. Trimming took off 3 bases at V and 7 bases at J, with 9 bases between the two ends. The CDR3 loop spans 12 amino acids. The V gene's germline CDR1 is KGHSH and CDR2 LQKENI. The CDR3 spells CASSPREVGYTF. The DNA for the CDR3 is TGTGCCAGCTCACCGAGGGAGGTTGGCTACACCTTC.

The chain recombines TRBV9 with TRBJ2-3; 12 bases match TRBD2. This CDR3 spans 16 amino acids. J lost 4 bases, V lost 6 bases, and 9 bases had no gene match. Germline V gives CDR1 SGDLS, CDR2 YYNGEE. The CDR3 nucleotides read TGTGCCAGCACCCGCGGGGCTAGCGGGAGGGCAGATACGCAGTATTTT. Its protein product is CASTRGASGRADTQYF.

This chain uses TRBV12-3 or TRBV12-4 with TRBJ2-7; 10 positions agree with TRBD1. This CDR3 spans 13 amino acids. After removal of 6 bases from V and 5 bases from J, the junction contained 4 bases not matched to a gene. The DNA of the CDR3 is TGTGCCAGCAGGCGACAGGGGGCGGACGAGCAGTACTTC. Protein sequence: CASRRQGADEQYF.

The chain is built from TRBV3-1 (or the pseudogene TRBV3-2) and TRBJ2-2, with 7 bases identical to TRBD1. Germline assignment: CDR1 LGHDT and CDR2 YNNKEL (reference sequence). Trimming took 4 bases from V and 6 from J; bases not matched to a gene: 8. This CDR3 region has 15 residues. The CDR3 sequence: CASSPWDSGAGELFF. CDR3 nucleotide sequence: TGTGCCAGCAGCCCCTGGGACAGTGGGGCCGGGGAGCTGTTTTTT.